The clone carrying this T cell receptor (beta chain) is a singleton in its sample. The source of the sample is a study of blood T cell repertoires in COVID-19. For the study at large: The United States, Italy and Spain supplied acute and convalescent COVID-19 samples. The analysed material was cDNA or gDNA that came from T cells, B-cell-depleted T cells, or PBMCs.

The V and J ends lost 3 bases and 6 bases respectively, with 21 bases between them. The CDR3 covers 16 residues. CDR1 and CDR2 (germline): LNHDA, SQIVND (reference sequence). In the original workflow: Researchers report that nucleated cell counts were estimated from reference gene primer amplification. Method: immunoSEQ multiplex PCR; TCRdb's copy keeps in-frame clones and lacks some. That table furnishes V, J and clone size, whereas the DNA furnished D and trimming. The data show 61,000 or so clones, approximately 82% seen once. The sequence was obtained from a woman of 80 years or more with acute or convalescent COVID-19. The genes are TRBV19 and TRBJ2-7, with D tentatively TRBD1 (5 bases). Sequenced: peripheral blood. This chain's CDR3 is CASSIFHSGQGREQYF. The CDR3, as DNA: TGTGCCAGTAGTATCTTTCATAGTGGGCAGGGTCGCGAGCAGTACTTC.